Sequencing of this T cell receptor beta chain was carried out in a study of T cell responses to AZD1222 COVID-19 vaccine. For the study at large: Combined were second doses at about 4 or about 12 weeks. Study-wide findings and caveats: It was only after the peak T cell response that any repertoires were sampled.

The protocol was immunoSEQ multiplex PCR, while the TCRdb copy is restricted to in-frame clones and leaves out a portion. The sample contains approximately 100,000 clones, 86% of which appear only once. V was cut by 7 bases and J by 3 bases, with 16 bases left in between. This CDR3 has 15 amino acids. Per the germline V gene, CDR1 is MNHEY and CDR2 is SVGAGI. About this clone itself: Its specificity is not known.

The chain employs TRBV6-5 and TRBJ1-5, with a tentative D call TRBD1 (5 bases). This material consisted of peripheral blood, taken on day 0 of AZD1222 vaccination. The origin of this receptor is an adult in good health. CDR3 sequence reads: CASKSGTLNNQPQHF. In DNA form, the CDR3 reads TGTGCCAGCAAGTCAGGGACCCTTAACAATCAGCCCCAGCATTTT.